These 18 T cell receptor beta chains were sequenced from one sample in a study of cytomegalovirus exposure and HLA in healthy donors. PCR amplification relied on 60 Vbeta primers (plus 13 Jbeta primers). The assay was immunoSEQ multiplex PCR, and TCRdb's table has in-frame clones only and misses some. The table records 100,000 to 150,000 clones, 75% to 85% of them present only once. Input material: PBMCs. Source of these receptors: a man aged 30-40 years in good health and CMV-seronegative.

This clone was found once. This chain joins TRBV11-2 and TRBJ1-5; 9 bases fit TRBD1. The junction had 6 bases not matched to a gene; V was cut back by 4 bases and J by 2 bases. CDR3 size: 16 residues. The germline gives CDR1 SGHAT, CDR2 FQNNGV. The CDR3 DNA reads TGTGCCAGCAGCTGGTCGACAGGGGGAGGCAATCAGCCCCAGCATTTT. Protein product: CASSWSTGGGNQPQHF.

This chain uses TRBV6-5 with TRBJ1-2; a possible D gene is TRBD1 (6 bases). The CDR3 is made up of 14 amino acids. V lost 6 bases, J lost 2 bases, and 13 bases lay in between. Germline V lookup: CDR1 MNHEY, CDR2 SVGAGI. CDR3 nucleotide sequence: TGTGCCAGCAGCCCGACAGGCGCGAACTATGGCTACACCTTC. The encoded protein is CASSPTGANYGYTF.

This sequence joins TRBV5-1 and TRBJ2-7; TRBD2 matches 11 bases. Germline loops: CDR1 SGHRS, CDR2 YFSETQ. V lost 5 bases to trimming and J lost 6 bases; unmatched junction nucleotides: 4. The CDR3 spans 13 residues. CDR3 protein: CASRLAGVIEQYF. The CDR3 coding sequence is TGCGCCAGCAGACTAGCGGGAGTTATCGAGCAGTACTTC.

V is TRBV19 and J is TRBJ1-1, with no clear D. This CDR3 comprises 13 residues. Trimming stripped 5 bases from V and 7 bases from J, with 14 bases between. The germline CDR1 and CDR2 sequences are LNHDA and SQIVND (reference sequence). The CDR3 coding sequence is TGTGCCAGTAGTCCCTTTGAGCGGGGTGAAGCTTTCTTT. Amino acid sequence: CASSPFERGEAFF.

The J gene is TRBJ2-2, the V gene TRBV29-1, with D tentatively TRBD2 (5 bases). Germline-derived CDR1 and CDR2 are SQVTM and ANQGSEA. This CDR3 comprises 13 residues. V shed 4 bases and J shed 7 bases, with 13 bases lying between them. The CDR3 nucleotides read TGCAGCGTTGCCGTCCAGGCGGGCGGGGAGCTGTTTTTT. Amino acid sequence: CSVAVQAGGELFF.

The chain has TRBV19 and TRBJ2-7; the D is unclear. Germline V gene lookup returns CDR1 LNHDA and CDR2 SQIVND (reference sequence). Between the trimmed V and J ends, which lost 10 bases and 3 bases, there was a span of 28 bases. CDR3 length equals 17 residues. The CDR3 region has the DNA TGTGCCACAGCTCGCGACTCGACTGTGAATTTTCTCTACGAGCAGTACTTC. Its translation: CATARDSTVNFLYEQYF. The full variable domain, its missing parts supplied by reference TRBV19 and TRBJ2-7, is DGGITQSPKYLFRKEGQNVTLSCEQNLNHDAMYWYRQDPGQGLRLIYYSQIVNDFQKGDIAEGYSVSREKKESFPLTVTSAQKNPTAFYLCATARDSTVNFLYEQYFGPGTRLTVT.

This clone was seen once. The chain carries TRBV6-5 and TRBJ2-4, with TRBD2 as a possible D gene (6 bases). Germline CDR1 MNHEY, CDR2 SVGAGI. V gave up 5 bases and J gave up 7 bases, with 12 bases separating them. CDR3 length: 13 amino acids. The chain's CDR3 is CASSPDRGNIQYF. Written as DNA, the CDR3 is TGTGCCAGCAGTCCTGACCGGGGGAACATTCAGTACTTC.

The chain employs TRBV7-9 and TRBJ1-1, with D unresolved. CDR1 SEHNR and CDR2 FQNEAQ come from the germline V gene (reference sequence). With 5 bases removed from V and 0 bases from J, the gap between germline ends came to 10 bases. The CDR3 is 14 residues long. CDR3 loop: CASSPRQLNTEAFF. The CDR3 coding sequence is TGTGCCAGCAGCCCGCGGCAGTTGAACACTGAAGCTTTCTTT.

The chain combines TRBV5-6 with TRBJ2-7; 8 bases fit TRBD1. The germline V gene has CDR1 SGHDT and CDR2 YYEEEE. V was pared by 3 bases and J by 2 bases, with 4 bases of the junction left unmatched. The CDR3 has 14 residues. The CDR3 DNA is TGTGCCAGCAGCTATGGACAGGGAGCCTACGAGCAGTACTTC. Its translation is CASSYGQGAYEQYF. The full variable domain, in which reference TRBV5-6 and TRBJ2-7 provide the parts outside the CDR3, is DAGVTQSPTHLIKTRGQQVTLRCSPKSGHDTVSWYQQALGQGPQFIFQYYEEEERQRGNFPDRFSGHQFPNYSSELNVNALLLGDSALYLCASSYGQGAYEQYFGPGTRLTVT.

V is TRBV6-5 and J is TRBJ2-7, with a possible D match to TRBD2 (5 bases). The CDR3 is 15 residues long. CDR1 is MNHEY, CDR2 SVGAGI, per germline. The ends were cut back, 6 bases at V and 1 base at J, with 16 bases in the middle. Here the CDR3 DNA reads TGTGCCAGCAGGGTTGCGGACTTTGTATCCTACGAGCAGTACTTC. The encoded protein is CASRVADFVSYEQYF.

J is TRBJ2-1 and V is TRBV5-8; tentatively, D is TRBD1 (5 bases). V gave up 4 bases and J gave up 4 bases, with 15 bases separating them. The length of the CDR3 is 15 residues. Germline V CDR1 and CDR2: SGHTS, YDEGEE. Here the CDR3 DNA reads TGTGCCAGCAGCCCCCGGACATACTTATACAATGAGCAGTTCTTC. Residues: CASSPRTYLYNEQFF.

The V call is TRBV7-9, the J call TRBJ2-1, with D unclear. The CDR3 is made up of 15 amino acids. Looked up from germline, CDR1 is SEHNR and CDR2 is FQNEAQ (reference sequence). Trimming removed 2 bases at V and 0 bases at J, with 8 bases between. CDR3 coding DNA: TGTGCCAGCAGCTTATCCCATAGCTCCTACAATGAGCAGTTCTTC. It encodes CASSLSHSSYNEQFF.

V is TRBV25-1 and J is TRBJ2-1; 11 positions agree with TRBD2. The ends lost 2 bases at V and 9 bases at J; junction bases unmatched: 6. This CDR3 contains 15 residues. Looked up from germline, CDR1 is MGHDK and CDR2 is SYGVNS. The CDR3: CASSEPLAGATEQFF. The CDR3 DNA follows: TGTGCCAGCAGTGAACCACTAGCGGGAGCTACTGAGCAGTTCTTC.

The chain links TRBV18 to TRBJ2-7; 9 bases are shared with TRBD2. The CDR3 runs to 18 residues. V gave up 2 bases and J gave up 5 bases; unmatched junction bases: 16. Germline loops: CDR1 KGHSH, CDR2 LQKENI. CDR3 sequence reads: CASSPTPRGIAGANEQYF. The CDR3, as DNA: TGTGCCAGCTCACCAACACCCCGTGGGATAGCGGGAGCCAACGAGCAGTACTTC.

The rearrangement uses TRBV11-2 and TRBJ2-1; 13 bases are shared with TRBD2. The ends lost 5 bases at V and 6 bases at J; junction bases unmatched: 4. Per the germline V gene, CDR1 is SGHAT and CDR2 is FQNNGV. The CDR3 sequence is 15 residues long. The CDR3 protein is CASSLGLAGVNEQFF. The CDR3 DNA reads TGTGCCAGCAGCCTCGGACTAGCGGGAGTCAATGAGCAGTTCTTC.

This clone was observed a few times. J is TRBJ2-7 and V is TRBV18, with TRBD2 matching over 9 bases. The CDR3 has 12 residues. The germline gives CDR1 KGHSH, CDR2 LQKENI. Trimming removed 9 bases from V and 3 bases from J; junction bases left unmatched: 3. CDR3 protein: CASSGSIYEQYF. In DNA form, the CDR3 reads TGTGCCAGTAGCGGGAGTATCTACGAGCAGTACTTC.

The V call is TRBV27, the J call TRBJ2-3, with 11 bases fitting TRBD2. This CDR3 region has 15 residues. V lost 3 bases, J lost 6 bases, and 5 bases stayed unmatched. Germline-derived CDR1 and CDR2 are MNHEY and SMNVEV (reference sequence). CDR3 loop: CASSLVSGREDTQYF. CDR3 nucleotide sequence: TGTGCCAGCAGTTTGGTTAGCGGGAGGGAGGATACGCAGTATTTT.

The chain employs TRBV6-6 and TRBJ2-5; D possibly corresponds to TRBD1 (6 bases). The ends were cut back, 4 bases at V and 2 bases at J, with 14 bases in the middle. Germline V gene data show CDR1 as MNHNY and CDR2 as SVGAGI (reference sequence). This CDR3 has 15 amino acids. CDR3 amino acids: CASSFPATGQETQYF. CDR3 bases: TGTGCCAGCAGTTTCCCGGCGACAGGTCAAGAGACCCAGTACTTC.